Detailed here is one T cell receptor (beta chain). No antigen is known for it. The data are from a study of identical twins. The study, taken as a whole, reports: Conclusions leaned on cross-sectional statistical analysis and did not track the same donors over time.

The CDR3 extends over 14 amino acids. The germline V gene has CDR1 SGHVS and CDR2 FNYEAQ. V gave up 3 bases and J gave up 4 bases; unmatched junction bases: 3. TCRdb fed the 5' RACE reads into MiXCR, producing one record per CDR3 protein. Here the sample spans about 720,000 distinct CDR3 sequences, roughly 18% being singletons. These data were also reused for a study on T cells expressing NK-cell markers. From that second work: Investigators obtained TCR beta repertoires from sorted CD3+CD56+NKG2C+, CD3+CD56+NKG2C- and CD3+CD56-NKG2C+ T cells. The share of CD8+ T cells held by dominant NKG2C+ clonotypes was about 1.0-8% in six donors.

This rearrangement joins TRBV7-6 to TRBJ1-3; the match to TRBD1 covers 7 bases. Sample: PBMCs. This clonotype was obtained from a woman under 30 in good health. The CDR3 coding sequence is TGTGCCAGCAGCTTTGCGGGACAGGGAAACACCATATATTTT. Translation: CASSFAGQGNTIYF.